These 30 T cell receptor beta chains share one sample of origin, sequenced in a study of shared clonotypes between healthy human individuals. TCRdb's table, derived via immunoSEQ multiplex PCR, lists solely in-frame clones and lacks some. This sample has approximately 2,200,000 clones, with just over 90% found just once. CD45RO-negative cells were positively selected for CCR7, leaving out terminally differentiated effector memory CD45RA+ cells. Sequenced: naive CD8+ T cells from PBMCs. The receptor source for this set is a man aged 18 to 29 in good health. Some clones in this sample may be carry-over from other donors' samples.

Points on this clone: The same CDR3 can be traced to other DNA sequences in this sample. The rearrangement links TRBV10-3 to TRBJ1-2, with D possibly TRBD1 on 5 matching bases. The CDR3 has 13 amino acids. Per germline, CDR1 ENHRY and CDR2 SYGVKD. V was clipped by 6 bases and J by 1 base, with 9 bases between them. The CDR3 protein is CAISPGGNYGYTF. CDR3 DNA sequence: TGTGCCATCAGCCCTGGGGGTAACTATGGCTACACCTTC.

The chain uses TRBV19 and TRBJ1-1; D not certain. Germline-derived CDR1 and CDR2 are LNHDA and SQIVND (reference sequence). With 7 bases removed from V and 1 base from J, the gap between germline ends came to 10 bases. CDR3 length equals 13 residues. CDR3 residues: CASTTFQNTEAFF. CDR3 coding DNA: TGTGCCAGTACCACGTTCCAGAACACTGAAGCTTTCTTT.

This clone was counted between two and nine times. The V call is TRBV6-5, the J call TRBJ1-1, with 7 bases fitting TRBD1. Germline V gives CDR1 MNHEY, CDR2 SVGAGI. CDR3 length: 14 residues. V lost 6 bases and J lost 1; bases outside the gene matches: 5. CDR3 DNA: TGTGCCAGCAGCTTGACAGGGAAGAACACTGAAGCTTTCTTT. Its translation is CASSLTGKNTEAFF.

The CDR3, as DNA: TGTGCCAGCAGTTTAAGTCTAGCTGAAAGCACAGATACGCAGTATTTT. As protein: CASSLSLAESTDTQYF. This chain uses TRBV28 with TRBJ2-3; TRBD2 might be the D (5 bases). This CDR3 contains 16 residues. The V gene lost 2 bases and the J gene lost 0 bases, with 12 bases spanning the gap. Germline V gives CDR1 MDHEN, CDR2 SYDVKM.

On this clone: This specimen includes other DNA sequences encoding the same CDR3. The chain links TRBV28 to TRBJ2-1, with 12 bases fitting TRBD1. The CDR3 extends over 15 amino acids. Germline loops: CDR1 MDHEN, CDR2 SYDVKM. The ends lost 2 bases at V and 9 bases at J; junction bases unmatched: 5. In nucleotides, the CDR3 is TGTGCCAGCAGTTTAGGGGGGACAGGGGGCGGTGAGCAGTTCTTC. Protein: CASSLGGTGGGEQFF.

The CDR3 protein is CASSPGLAGTDTQYF. CDR3 DNA sequence: TGTGCCAGCAGCCCGGGACTAGCGGGAACTGATACGCAGTATTTT. The chain carries TRBV11-2 and TRBJ2-3, with 13 bases lining up with TRBD2. The CDR3 contains 15 residues. Germline assignment: CDR1 SGHAT and CDR2 FQNNGV. The junction had 5 bases not matched to a gene; V was cut back by 5 bases and J by 6 bases.

The chain recombines TRBV11-2 with TRBJ2-7, with D hard to call. Germline lookup yields CDR1 SGHAT and CDR2 FQNNGV. V was trimmed by 2 bases and J by 3 bases, leaving 17 bases between them. The CDR3 covers 16 residues. CDR3 protein: CASSLSHGSSLYEQYF. The CDR3 bases are TGTGCCAGCAGCTTAAGTCATGGGTCGTCTCTCTACGAGCAGTACTTC.

This chain connects TRBV7-6 to TRBJ2-7; TRBD2 matches at 7 bases. CDR1 SGHVS and CDR2 FNYEAQ come from the germline V gene. The length of the CDR3 is 13 residues. V shed 4 bases, J shed 2 bases, and the junction held 2 bases outside the gene matches. This CDR3 reads CASSSSGPYEQYF. Here the CDR3 DNA reads TGTGCCAGCAGCTCTAGCGGACCCTACGAGCAGTACTTC. The whole variable domain, remainder taken from reference TRBV7-6 and TRBJ2-7, is GAGVSQSPRYKVTKRGQDVALRCDPISGHVSLYWYRQALGQGPEFLTYFNYEAQQDKSGLPNDRFSAERPEGSISTLTIQRTEQRDSAMYRCASSSSGPYEQYFGPGTRLTVT.

The rearrangement uses TRBV4-1 and TRBJ1-2, with 7 bases aligning to TRBD1. The length of the CDR3 is 16 residues. The V and J ends lost 2 bases and 3 bases, in that order; junction bases with no gene match: 9. Germline CDR1 reads MGHRA; CDR2 reads YSYEKL. CDR3 sequence (DNA): TGCGCCAGCAGCCAAAGAGAAGGACAGGAGCACTATGGCTACACCTTC. It yields the protein CASSQREGQEHYGYTF.

V gene TRBV28 combines with J gene TRBJ2-7, with TRBD1 identical over 9 bases. The V gene's germline CDR1 is MDHEN and CDR2 SYDVKM. Trimming cost V 5 bases and J 6 bases; bases outside gene matches: 8. CDR3 length: 14 residues. The CDR3 here is CASSPRDRAGEQYF. CDR3 nucleotide sequence: TGTGCCAGCAGTCCCCGGGACAGGGCGGGCGAGCAGTACTTC.

The V call is TRBV2, the J call TRBJ2-7; D is perhaps TRBD1 or TRBD2 (5 bases each). V lost 5 bases and J lost 2, with 13 bases in between. This CDR3 has 14 amino acids. CDR1 and CDR2 (germline): SNHLY, FYNNEI. CDR3 in DNA: TGTGCCAGCAGTACAAGGGACCCTCCCTACGAGCAGTACTTC. Protein product: CASSTRDPPYEQYF.

The chain has TRBV30 and TRBJ2-1; TRBD1 matches at 7 bases. The V segment lost 4 bases and the J segment 0 bases; nucleotides outside the gene matches: 12. The CDR3 loop spans 17 amino acids. Germline assignment: CDR1 GTSNPN and CDR2 SVGIG (reference sequence). For the CDR3, the DNA is TGTGCCTGGAATGGCAGGGGGTTCTTAAGCTCCTACAATGAGCAGTTCTTC. This sequence encodes CAWNGRGFLSSYNEQFF. The variable domain in full, with the rest retrieved from reference TRBV30 and TRBJ2-1, is SQTIHQWPATLVQPVGSPLSLECTVEGTSNPNLYWYRQAAGRGLQLLFYSVGIGQISSEVPQNLSASRPQDRQFILSSKKLLLSDSGFYLCAWNGRGFLSSYNEQFFGPGTRLTVL.

This clone was seen once. The V and J genes are TRBV11-1 and TRBJ2-1; 7 bases match TRBD1. The V and J ends lost 1 base and 6 bases, in that order; junction bases with no gene match: 9. Germline CDR1 is SGHAT and CDR2 is FQDESV (reference sequence). The CDR3 totals 16 residues. The chain's CDR3 is CASSLVGTDFTNEQFF. The CDR3 nucleotides are TGTGCCAGCAGCTTAGTTGGGACAGATTTTACCAATGAGCAGTTCTTC.

This clone was observed a handful of times. Other DNA variants within this sample encode the same CDR3. The chain links TRBV5-6 to TRBJ1-1; D is undetermined. Germline CDR1 and CDR2: SGHDT and YYEEEE. Trimming removed 0 bases from V and 8 bases from J, with 5 bases in between. CDR3 size: 11 residues. The CDR3 here is CASSLAGEAFF. CDR3 coding DNA: TGTGCCAGCAGCTTGGCCGGGGAAGCTTTCTTT.

The V gene is TRBV30, the J gene TRBJ2-5, with D tentatively TRBD1 (6 bases). This CDR3 spans 16 amino acids. From germline, CDR1 is GTSNPN and CDR2 SVGIG (reference sequence). The germline V and J ends were trimmed by 0 bases and 3 bases, with 17 bases remaining between them. The CDR3 region is CAWSVRSLGAKETQYF. CDR3 DNA sequence: TGTGCCTGGAGTGTTCGCTCTCTGGGGGCTAAAGAGACCCAGTACTTC.

The chain has TRBV6-5 and TRBJ1-1; TRBD1 agrees at 8 bases. Germline CDR1 reads MNHEY; CDR2 reads SVGAGI. The CDR3 is made up of 15 amino acids. Trimming cost V 1 base and J 8 bases; bases outside gene matches: 9. CDR3 in amino acids: CASSYFQGAEGEAFF. The DNA of the CDR3 is TGTGCCAGCAGTTACTTCCAGGGGGCGGAGGGGGAAGCTTTCTTT.

This clone was counted a few times. The chain carries TRBV4-1 and TRBJ1-1; D might be TRBD1 (5 bases). Looked up from germline, CDR1 is MGHRA and CDR2 is YSYEKL. This CDR3 is 14 amino acids long. Deletions cut 4 bases from V and 3 bases from J, with 12 bases between. The CDR3 is CASSPLRGDTEAFF. For the CDR3, the DNA is TGCGCCAGCAGCCCGCTCCGGGGGGACACTGAAGCTTTCTTT.

The chain combines TRBV4-3 with TRBJ2-7; 8 bases are shared with TRBD2. CDR3 length equals 17 residues. Per the germline V gene, CDR1 is LGHNA and CDR2 is YSLEER. V lost 0 bases to trimming and J lost 2 bases; unmatched junction nucleotides: 9. CDR3 bases: TGCGCCAGCAGCCAAGAATCAGCGGGAGCCCCCCCCTACGAGCAGTACTTC. The encoded protein is CASSQESAGAPPYEQYF.

This chain joins TRBV7-9 and TRBJ2-1, with D perhaps TRBD2 (5 bases). The germline gives CDR1 SEHNR, CDR2 FQNEAQ (reference sequence). Trimming left V 8 bases short and J 8 bases short, with 13 bases between. CDR3 length: 12 amino acids. The CDR3 bases are TGTGCCAGCGTCGACGGGCGGGATGAGCAGTTCTTC. Its translation is CASVDGRDEQFF.

This clone occurred a few times. The genes are TRBV10-3 and TRBJ1-1; a weak D match, TRBD1 (6 bases). V lost 6 bases, J lost 3 bases, and 17 bases lay in between. The CDR3 length is 15 residues. Germline lookup yields CDR1 ENHRY and CDR2 SYGVKD. CDR3 nucleotide sequence: TGTGCCATCAGAGCGACAGGAACATTGTACACTGAAGCTTTCTTT. As protein: CAIRATGTLYTEAFF.

V is TRBV6-5 and J is TRBJ2-2; 7 positions agree with TRBD2. Trimming took 2 bases from V and 4 from J; bases not matched to a gene: 7. Germline V gene sequence: CDR1 MNHEY, CDR2 SVGAGI. This CDR3 is built from 16 residues. DNA of the CDR3: TGTGCCAGCAGTTACCTCCCAGCGGGAAGCACCGGGGAGCTGTTTTTT. Protein product: CASSYLPAGSTGELFF.

The V and J genes are TRBV7-9 and TRBJ1-4, with D tentatively TRBD1 (5 bases). This CDR3 comprises 14 residues. Per germline, CDR1 SEHNR and CDR2 FQNEAQ (reference sequence). Trimming cost V 3 bases and J 5 bases, with 10 bases left between them. CDR3 sequence: CASSFGAANEKLFF. The CDR3 nucleotides read TGTGCCAGCAGCTTCGGGGCGGCCAATGAAAAACTGTTTTTT.

The J gene is TRBJ2-4, the V gene TRBV5-1, with TRBD2 matching 13 bases. The CDR3 extends over 14 amino acids. From germline, CDR1 is SGHRS and CDR2 YFSETQ. Trimming cost V 5 bases and J 6 bases; bases outside gene matches: 2. The CDR3 reads CASRLAGGSNIQYF. As DNA, the CDR3 is TGCGCCAGCAGACTAGCGGGAGGGTCAAACATTCAGTACTTC.

This clone appeared once. This chain joins TRBV27 and TRBJ2-5, with 9 nucleotides matching TRBD2. Germline CDR1 and CDR2: MNHEY and SMNVEV (reference sequence). V was pared by 3 bases and J by 2 bases, with 4 bases of the junction left unmatched. CDR3 length equals 15 residues. The CDR3 is CASSLRLAVQETQYF. The CDR3 region has the DNA TGTGCCAGCAGTTTGAGACTAGCGGTACAAGAGACCCAGTACTTC.

This chain connects TRBV21-1 to TRBJ2-7; TRBD2, the D gene given by the table, was not confirmed from the DNA. TRBV21-1 is assigned pseudogene status. The CDR3 extends over 14 amino acids. CDR3 sequence: CASSPLEDGYEQYF. The CDR3 DNA sequence: TGTGCCAGCAGCCCGCTAGAGGATGGCTACGAGCAGTACTTC.

J is TRBJ2-1 and V is TRBV4-2; the match to TRBD2 covers 11 bases. Germline CDR1 LGHNA, CDR2 YNFKEQ. This CDR3 is built from 16 residues. The ends lost 4 bases at V and 2 bases at J; junction bases unmatched: 4. In nucleotides, the CDR3 is TGTGCCAGCAGCCCGGGACTAGCGGTTCCCTACAATGAGCAGTTCTTC. As protein: CASSPGLAVPYNEQFF.

The table lists this clone with a count of one. This chain connects TRBV11-2 to TRBJ2-1, with unresolved D. Germline V gene data show CDR1 as SGHAT and CDR2 as FQNNGV. Trimming left V 7 bases short and J 4 bases short, with 11 bases between. The CDR3 is made up of 13 amino acids. For the CDR3, the DNA is TGTGCCAGCACCTTCGTGACTTACAATGAGCAGTTCTTC. Its translation is CASTFVTYNEQFF.

V usage is TRBV29-1 and J usage is TRBJ2-1, with D possibly matching TRBD2 (5 bases). Trimming cost V 7 bases and J 0 bases, with 10 bases left between them. This CDR3 has 13 amino acids. CDR1 is SQVTM and CDR2 is ANQGSEA in the germline V gene. The CDR3 region has the DNA TGCAGCGCTGTAGCGCGCTCCTACAATGAGCAGTTCTTC. Translating it yields CSAVARSYNEQFF.

This sequence joins TRBV14 and TRBJ2-7; 11 positions agree with TRBD1. CDR3 size: 16 residues. Germline-derived CDR1 and CDR2 are SGHDN and FVKESK. The V segment lost 4 bases and the J segment 2 bases; nucleotides outside the gene matches: 7. The CDR3 sequence: CASSLRSGQGAYEQYF. Written as DNA, the CDR3 is TGTGCCAGCAGCCTACGTTCGGGACAGGGGGCCTACGAGCAGTACTTC.

A note on this clone: Distinct nucleotide sequences in the sample also encode this CDR3. The V call is TRBV6-5, the J call TRBJ1-2, with D hard to call. V was pared by 0 bases and J by 2 bases, with 7 bases between. CDR3 size: 14 residues. Germline values: CDR1 MNHEY, CDR2 SVGAGI. The CDR3 loop reads CASSYSPENYGYTF. CDR3 in DNA: TGTGCCAGCAGTTACTCGCCGGAGAACTATGGCTACACCTTC.